A single sample is the source of the 22 T cell receptor beta chains below, sequenced in a study of shared clonotypes between healthy human individuals. Assay: immunoSEQ multiplex PCR; the TCRdb copy retains only in-frame clones and omits some. The sample lists some 2 million clones; just under 95% were seen once. CD8 cells classed as naive were CD45RO-negative and positively selected for CCR7, excluding terminally differentiated effector memory CD45RA+ cells. Sequencing was done on a sample of naive CD8+ T cells sorted from blood. Every receptor here comes from a man in his late teens or twenties in good health.

The gene calls are TRBV6-5 and TRBJ1-4; 7 bases align to TRBD1. V lost 4 bases to trimming and J lost 2 bases; unmatched junction nucleotides: 7. Germline CDR1 and CDR2: MNHEY and SVGAGI. The CDR3 is 16 amino acids. The CDR3 here is CASSSETGPTNEKLFF. The CDR3 nucleotides read TGTGCCAGCAGTTCAGAGACAGGGCCGACTAATGAAAAACTGTTTTTT.

On this clone itself: An end of the junction differs from the germline gene, which may be a read error. J is TRBJ2-1 and V is TRBV7-7, with 9 bases matching TRBD2. CDR3 length: 14 residues. CDR1 and CDR2 (germline): SSHAT, FNYEAQ (reference sequence). CDR3 sequence reads: CASSVAGGYNEQFF. Written as DNA, the CDR3 is TGTGCTAGCAGTGTGGCGGGAGGGTACAATGAGCAGTTCTTC.

This chain links TRBV7-6 with TRBJ2-2, with D maybe TRBD1 (5 bases). V was pared by 5 bases and J by 8 bases, with 18 bases between. The CDR3 runs to 15 residues. The V gene's germline CDR1 is SGHVS and CDR2 FNYEAQ. CDR3 sequence: CASSLLETVPGELFF. CDR3 nucleotide sequence: TGTGCCAGCAGCCTCCTGGAGACAGTGCCTGGGGAGCTGTTTTTT.

The chain has TRBV7-3 and TRBJ2-1, with D perhaps matching TRBD2 (7 bases). The CDR3 length is 16 residues. Per germline, CDR1 SGHTA and CDR2 FQGTGA. V shed 0 bases and J shed 5 bases, with 14 bases lying between them. The CDR3 loop reads CASSLTLAGDNNEQFF. The CDR3 DNA is TGTGCCAGCAGCTTAACGTTGGCGGGGGACAACAATGAGCAGTTCTTC.

On this clone itself: Other DNA sequences of this sample code for an identical CDR3. The chain recombines TRBV27 with TRBJ2-7, with D perhaps being TRBD1 or TRBD2 (5 bases each). This CDR3 is built from 13 residues. CDR1 is MNHEY and CDR2 is SMNVEV in the germline V gene (reference sequence). Trimming removed 6 bases from V and 5 bases from J, with 14 bases in between. CDR3 DNA sequence: TGTGCCAGCAGCCTATGGGGGACCAACGAGCAGTACTTC. As protein: CASSLWGTNEQYF.

Details on this clone: Other DNA sequences from this sample encode an identical CDR3 as well. The DNA for the CDR3 is TGCGCCAGCAGCCGCACCGGGACAGGGGACTACGAGCAGTACTTC. It codes for CASSRTGTGDYEQYF. This chain connects TRBV4-1 to TRBJ2-7, with 10 bases fitting TRBD1. Unmatched junction bases numbered 6, after V lost 4 bases and J lost 3 bases. Germline V gives CDR1 MGHRA, CDR2 YSYEKL. CDR3 length: 15 amino acids.

This clone was seen only a few times. CDR3 region: CASSDGDLNTEAFF. CDR3 nucleotides: TGTGCCAGCAGTGACGGGGACTTGAACACTGAAGCTTTCTTT. V usage is TRBV2 and J usage is TRBJ1-1; a possible D gene is TRBD1 (5 bases). The CDR3 is 14 residues long. V shed 3 bases and J shed 0 bases, with 8 bases lying between them. The germline gives CDR1 SNHLY, CDR2 FYNNEI.

This clone was found once. This chain uses TRBV7-9 with TRBJ1-1; D gene uncertain. Germline CDR1 SEHNR, CDR2 FQNEAQ (reference sequence). V dropped 4 bases and J dropped 1 base, with 10 bases sitting between them. The CDR3 runs to 14 residues. CDR3 in amino acids: CASSSQLRNTEAFF. CDR3 nucleotides: TGTGCCAGCAGCTCTCAACTCCGGAACACTGAAGCTTTCTTT.

With regard to this clone: The same CDR3 also results from other DNA sequences found in this sample. CDR3 nucleotides: TGTGCCAGCAGCCCAGCGGGGGGCTCCTACGAGCAGTACTTC. It codes for CASSPAGGSYEQYF. The V and J genes are TRBV6-5 and TRBJ2-7, with TRBD2 identical over 9 bases. Germline lookup yields CDR1 MNHEY and CDR2 SVGAGI. The J segment lost 0 bases and the V segment lost 6 bases, leaving 3 bases of the junction unmatched. The CDR3 totals 14 residues.

About this clone: Other DNA sequences in the same sample also yield this CDR3. This chain connects TRBV27 to TRBJ2-5, with D perhaps assigned TRBD1 or TRBD2 (5 bases each). V lost 3 bases, J lost 1 base, and 12 bases lay in between. Germline-derived CDR1 and CDR2 are MNHEY and SMNVEV (reference sequence). The CDR3 spans 15 residues. CDR3 in DNA: TGTGCCAGCAGTTTGGGACCGAGCTTCCAAGAGACCCAGTACTTC. Protein product: CASSLGPSFQETQYF.

The chain carries TRBV30 and TRBJ1-2; D gene ambiguous. V was shortened by 1 base and J by 6 bases, with 9 bases between the two germline ends. This CDR3 has 12 residues. Germline V gene data show CDR1 as GTSNPN and CDR2 as SVGIG (reference sequence). In DNA form, the CDR3 reads TGTGCCTGGAGTGGTGAGGCGAATGGCTACACCTTC. It specifies CAWSGEANGYTF.

V and J are TRBV30 and TRBJ2-1; D might be TRBD1 (6 bases). The V end was cut by 7 bases, the J end by 8 bases, with 21 bases between. Germline V CDR1 and CDR2: GTSNPN, SVGIG (reference sequence). The length of the CDR3 is 14 residues. The CDR3 DNA reads TGTGCCTCCGACGAACAGGGTTTACGCGATGAGCAGTTCTTC. Amino acids: CASDEQGLRDEQFF.

The V gene is TRBV5-1, the J gene TRBJ2-1, with TRBD2 identical over 14 bases. From germline, CDR1 is SGHRS and CDR2 YFSETQ. With V trimmed by 5 bases and J by 0 bases, 4 bases remained unmatched. The CDR3 extends over 17 amino acids. Here the CDR3 reads CASRSGTSGSSYNEQFF. The CDR3 nucleotides read TGCGCCAGCAGATCCGGGACTAGCGGGAGCTCCTACAATGAGCAGTTCTTC.

In its sample, this clone was seen once. This chain uses TRBV7-8 with TRBJ2-5, with unresolved D. The CDR3 contains 12 residues. Trimming shortened V by 8 bases and J by 5 bases, and 12 bases separated the two germline ends. Germline values: CDR1 SGHVS, CDR2 FQNEAQ. The DNA of the CDR3 is TGTGCCAGCGGTACGGGTGGTGAGACCCAGTACTTC. Its protein is CASGTGGETQYF.

This chain uses TRBV28 with TRBJ1-3; the D is unclear. Trimming took 7 bases from V and 4 from J, leaving 17 bases between them. The CDR3 spans 15 residues. Germline V gene data show CDR1 as MDHEN and CDR2 as SYDVKM. The CDR3 DNA follows: TGTGCCAGCATCCCGGGGTGGGGTTCCGGAAACACCATATATTTT. It translates to CASIPGWGSGNTIYF. Using reference TRBV28 and TRBJ1-3 for the parts outside the CDR3, the full variable domain is DVKVTQSSRYLVKRTGEKVFLECVQDMDHENMFWYRQDPGLGLRLIYFSYDVKMKEKGDIPEGYSVSREKKERFSLILESASTNQTSMYLCASIPGWGSGNTIYFGEGSWLTVV.

Only one count was recorded for this clone. Here the CDR3 reads CSARDQNEQFF. As DNA, the CDR3 is TGCAGTGCTAGAGATCAGAATGAGCAGTTCTTC. The gene calls are TRBV20-1 and TRBJ2-1; D is unclear. The germline gives CDR1 DFQATT, CDR2 SNEGSKA (reference sequence). V was cut by 0 bases and J by 7 bases, with 4 bases left in between. The CDR3 sequence is 11 residues long.

The chain employs TRBV7-9 and TRBJ2-5, with TRBD1 matching 12 bases. The V and J ends lost 5 bases and 5 bases, in that order; junction bases with no gene match: 6. Looked up from germline, CDR1 is SEHNR and CDR2 is FQNEAQ (reference sequence). The CDR3 is 15 residues long. CDR3 sequence reads: CASSPGTGGAETQYF. The CDR3 DNA sequence: TGTGCCAGCAGCCCCGGGACAGGGGGCGCCGAGACCCAGTACTTC.

This clone occurred once. The rearrangement joins TRBV7-9 to TRBJ2-5; D possibly corresponds to TRBD2 (6 bases). Trimming shortened V by 4 bases and J by 0 bases, and 24 bases separated the two germline ends. CDR1 and CDR2 from the germline V gene are SEHNR and FQNEAQ (reference sequence). CDR3 length: 19 residues. The CDR3 coding sequence is TGTGCCAGCAGCTCCAGCCTTGCGGGCTCCTTAGCGGACCAAGAGACCCAGTACTTC. It codes for CASSSSLAGSLADQETQYF.

The chain carries TRBV6-1 and TRBJ2-1; D is unresolved. CDR1 is MNHNS and CDR2 is SASEGT in the germline V gene. Trimming pared 3 bases from V and 0 bases from J, leaving 12 bases between. The CDR3 sequence is 16 residues long. The CDR3 is CASSESAYSSYNEQFF. The CDR3, as DNA: TGTGCCAGCAGTGAGTCGGCTTACAGCTCCTACAATGAGCAGTTCTTC.

V is TRBV7-9 and J is TRBJ2-2; D is uncertain. The length of the CDR3 is 13 residues. V dropped 6 bases and J dropped 2 bases, with 7 bases sitting between them. CDR1 is SEHNR and CDR2 is FQNEAQ in the germline V gene (reference sequence). The CDR3, as DNA: TGTGCCAGCAGGACCCTCAACACCGGGGAGCTGTTTTTT. Protein: CASRTLNTGELFF.

A note on this clone: At one of its ends the junction is not consistent with the germline gene, which may arise from a read error. The chain joins TRBV7-9 to TRBJ2-2; tentatively, D is TRBD1 or TRBD2 (5 bases each). The CDR3 consists of 12 residues. The germline V gene encodes CDR1 SEHNR and CDR2 FQNEAQ (reference sequence). The CDR3, as DNA: TGTGCCAGCAGCCCGCCCCTTGGGGGGCTGTTTTTT. It is translated as CASSPPLGGLFF.

The chain combines TRBV27 with TRBJ2-2, with 8 nucleotides matching TRBD2. Germline assignment: CDR1 MNHEY and CDR2 SMNVEV (reference sequence). The length of the CDR3 is 17 residues. V shed 4 bases, J shed 6 bases, and the junction held 13 bases outside the gene matches. This CDR3 is CASSSLGVAGLPGELFF. The DNA of the CDR3 is TGTGCCAGCAGTTCTCTTGGGGTAGCGGGATTACCCGGGGAGCTGTTTTTT.